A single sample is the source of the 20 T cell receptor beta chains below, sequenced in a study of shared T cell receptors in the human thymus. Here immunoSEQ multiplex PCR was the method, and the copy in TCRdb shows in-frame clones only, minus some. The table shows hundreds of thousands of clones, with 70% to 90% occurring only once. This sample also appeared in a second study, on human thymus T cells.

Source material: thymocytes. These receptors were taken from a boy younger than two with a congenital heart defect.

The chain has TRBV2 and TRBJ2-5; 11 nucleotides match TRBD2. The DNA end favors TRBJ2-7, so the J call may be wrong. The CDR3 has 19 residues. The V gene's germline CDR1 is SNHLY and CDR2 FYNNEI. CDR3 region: CASSERGGRRLAGYYEQYF. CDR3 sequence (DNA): TGTGCCAGCAGTGAACGGGGGGGTAGGAGACTAGCGGGATACTACGAGCAGTACTTC.

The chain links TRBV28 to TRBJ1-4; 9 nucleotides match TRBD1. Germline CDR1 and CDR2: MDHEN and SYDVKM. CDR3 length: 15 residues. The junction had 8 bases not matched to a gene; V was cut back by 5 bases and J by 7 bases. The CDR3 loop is CASSAPGQGFEKLFF. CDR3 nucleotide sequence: TGTGCCAGCAGTGCACCGGGACAGGGATTTGAAAAACTGTTTTTT.

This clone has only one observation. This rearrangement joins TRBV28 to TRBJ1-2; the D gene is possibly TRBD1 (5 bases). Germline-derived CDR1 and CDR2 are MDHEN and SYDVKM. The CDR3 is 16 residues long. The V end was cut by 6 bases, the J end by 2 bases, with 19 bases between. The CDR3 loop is CASRPHSAGPNYGYTF. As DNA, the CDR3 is TGTGCCAGCAGGCCCCATTCGGCAGGGCCGAACTATGGCTACACCTTC.

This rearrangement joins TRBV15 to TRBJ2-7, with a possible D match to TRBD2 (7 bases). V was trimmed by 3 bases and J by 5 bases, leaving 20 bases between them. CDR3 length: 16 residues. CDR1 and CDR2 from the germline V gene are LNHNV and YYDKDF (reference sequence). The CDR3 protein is CATSRLQSRGGNEQYF. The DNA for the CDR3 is TGTGCCACCAGCAGGTTACAGAGCAGGGGAGGGAACGAGCAGTACTTC.

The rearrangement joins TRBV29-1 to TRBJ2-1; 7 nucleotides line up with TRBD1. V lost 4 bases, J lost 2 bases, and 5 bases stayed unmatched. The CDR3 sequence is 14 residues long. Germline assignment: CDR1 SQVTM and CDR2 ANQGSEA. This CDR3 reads CSVAGTGAYNEQFF. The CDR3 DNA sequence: TGCAGCGTTGCAGGAACAGGGGCCTACAATGAGCAGTTCTTC.

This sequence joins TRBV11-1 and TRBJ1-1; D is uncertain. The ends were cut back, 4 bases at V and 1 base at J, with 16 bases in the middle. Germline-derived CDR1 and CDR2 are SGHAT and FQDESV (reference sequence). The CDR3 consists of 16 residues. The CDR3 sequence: CASSSPEVDPNTEAFF. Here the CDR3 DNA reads TGTGCCAGCAGCTCCCCAGAGGTAGACCCGAACACTGAAGCTTTCTTT.

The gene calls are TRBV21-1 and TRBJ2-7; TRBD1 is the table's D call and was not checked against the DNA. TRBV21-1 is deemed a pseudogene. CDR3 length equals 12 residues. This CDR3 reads CAIDRGTHEQYF. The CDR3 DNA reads TGTGCCATCGACAGGGGCACCCACGAGCAGTACTTC.

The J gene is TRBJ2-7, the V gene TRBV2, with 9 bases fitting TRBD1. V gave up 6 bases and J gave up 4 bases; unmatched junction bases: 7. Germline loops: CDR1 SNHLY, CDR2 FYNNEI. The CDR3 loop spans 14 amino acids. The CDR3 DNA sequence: TGTGCCAGCAGCGAGGGGACAGGGCGATACGAGCAGTACTTC. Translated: CASSEGTGRYEQYF.

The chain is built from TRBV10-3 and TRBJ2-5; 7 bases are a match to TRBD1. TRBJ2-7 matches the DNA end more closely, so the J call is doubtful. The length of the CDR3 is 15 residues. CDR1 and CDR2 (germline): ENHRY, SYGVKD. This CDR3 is CAISEVGDSGNEQYF. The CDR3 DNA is TGTGCCATCAGTGAGGTTGGGGACAGTGGGAACGAGCAGTACTTC.

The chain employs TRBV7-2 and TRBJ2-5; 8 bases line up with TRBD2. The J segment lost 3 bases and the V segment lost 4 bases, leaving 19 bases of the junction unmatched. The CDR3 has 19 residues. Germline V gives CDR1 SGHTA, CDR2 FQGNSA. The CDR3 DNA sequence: TGTGCCAGCAGCTCCGCGGGAAATGTAGGCGGGAGGATAGAAGAGACCCAGTACTTC. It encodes CASSSAGNVGGRIEETQYF.

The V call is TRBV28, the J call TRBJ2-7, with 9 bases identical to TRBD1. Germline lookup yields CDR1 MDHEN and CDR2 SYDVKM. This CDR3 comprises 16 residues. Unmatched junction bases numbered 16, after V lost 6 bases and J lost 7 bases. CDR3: CASSTPGQGVSREQYF. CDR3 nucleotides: TGTGCCAGCAGCACCCCGGGACAGGGCGTTTCTCGGGAGCAGTACTTC.

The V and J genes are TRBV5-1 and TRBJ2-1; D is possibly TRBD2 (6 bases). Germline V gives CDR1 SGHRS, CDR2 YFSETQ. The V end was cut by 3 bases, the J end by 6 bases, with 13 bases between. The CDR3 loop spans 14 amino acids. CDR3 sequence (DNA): TGCGCCAGCAGCTCGCCCCGGGACTCCAATGAGCAGTTCTTC. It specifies CASSSPRDSNEQFF.

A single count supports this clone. The CDR3 is CASRSGGLNTEAFF. The CDR3 coding sequence is TGTGCCAGTAGATCCGGGGGGCTTAACACTGAAGCTTTCTTT. The V call is TRBV19, the J call TRBJ1-1, with a possible D match to TRBD1 (6 bases). Trimming took 6 bases from V and 2 from J, leaving 13 bases between them. The CDR3 has 14 residues. In germline, CDR1 is LNHDA, CDR2 SQIVND (reference sequence).

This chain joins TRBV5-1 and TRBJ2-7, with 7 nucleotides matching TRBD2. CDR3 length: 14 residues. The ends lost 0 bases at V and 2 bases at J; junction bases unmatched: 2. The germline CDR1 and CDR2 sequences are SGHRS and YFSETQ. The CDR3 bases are TGCGCCAGCAGCTTGGGACTAGCAACCTACGAGCAGTACTTC. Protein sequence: CASSLGLATYEQYF.

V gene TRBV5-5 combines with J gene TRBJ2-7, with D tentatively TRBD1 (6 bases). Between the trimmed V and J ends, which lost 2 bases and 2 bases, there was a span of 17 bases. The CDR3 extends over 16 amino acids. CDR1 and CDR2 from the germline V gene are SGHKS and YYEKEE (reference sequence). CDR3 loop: CASSLHRVGDTYEQYF. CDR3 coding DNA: TGTGCCAGCAGCTTACACAGGGTAGGGGATACCTACGAGCAGTACTTC.

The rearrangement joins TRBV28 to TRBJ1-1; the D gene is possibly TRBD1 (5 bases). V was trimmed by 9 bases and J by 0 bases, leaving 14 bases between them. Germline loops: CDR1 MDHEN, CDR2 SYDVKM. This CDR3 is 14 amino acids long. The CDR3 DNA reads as TGTGCCAGTACGGGACGGACTATGAACACTGAAGCTTTCTTT. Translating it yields CASTGRTMNTEAFF.

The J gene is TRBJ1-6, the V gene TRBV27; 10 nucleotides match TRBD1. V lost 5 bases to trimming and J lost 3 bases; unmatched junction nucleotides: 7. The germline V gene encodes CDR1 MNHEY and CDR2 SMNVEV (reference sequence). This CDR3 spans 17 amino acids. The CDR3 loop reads CASSAFRTGGYNSPLHF. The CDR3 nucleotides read TGTGCCAGCAGTGCGTTCCGGACAGGGGGCTATAATTCACCCCTCCACTTT.

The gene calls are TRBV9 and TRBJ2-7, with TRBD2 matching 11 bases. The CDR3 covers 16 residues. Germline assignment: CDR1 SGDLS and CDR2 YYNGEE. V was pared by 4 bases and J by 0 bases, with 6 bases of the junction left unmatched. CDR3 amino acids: CASSIGLAGDSYEQYF. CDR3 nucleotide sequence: TGTGCCAGCAGCATCGGACTAGCGGGTGACTCCTACGAGCAGTACTTC.

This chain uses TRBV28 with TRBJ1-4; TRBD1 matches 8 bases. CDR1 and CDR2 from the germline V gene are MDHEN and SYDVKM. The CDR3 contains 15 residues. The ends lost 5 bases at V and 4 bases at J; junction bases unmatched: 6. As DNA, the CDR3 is TGTGCCAGCAGTGCTGGACAGGGCCGTAATGAAAAACTGTTTTTT. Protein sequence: CASSAGQGRNEKLFF.

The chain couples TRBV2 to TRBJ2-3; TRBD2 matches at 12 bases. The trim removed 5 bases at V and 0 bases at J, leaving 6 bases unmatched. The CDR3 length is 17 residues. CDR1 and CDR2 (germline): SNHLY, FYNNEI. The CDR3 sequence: CASSNTGLAGSTDTQYF. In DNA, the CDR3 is TGTGCCAGCAGTAACACAGGACTAGCGGGGAGCACAGATACGCAGTATTTT. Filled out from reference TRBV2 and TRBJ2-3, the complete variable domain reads EPEVTQTPSHQVTQMGQEVILRCVPISNHLYFYWYRQILGQKVEFLVSFYNNEISEKSEIFDDQFSVERPDGSNFTLKIRSTKLEDSAMYFCASSNTGLAGSTDTQYFGPGTRLTVL.